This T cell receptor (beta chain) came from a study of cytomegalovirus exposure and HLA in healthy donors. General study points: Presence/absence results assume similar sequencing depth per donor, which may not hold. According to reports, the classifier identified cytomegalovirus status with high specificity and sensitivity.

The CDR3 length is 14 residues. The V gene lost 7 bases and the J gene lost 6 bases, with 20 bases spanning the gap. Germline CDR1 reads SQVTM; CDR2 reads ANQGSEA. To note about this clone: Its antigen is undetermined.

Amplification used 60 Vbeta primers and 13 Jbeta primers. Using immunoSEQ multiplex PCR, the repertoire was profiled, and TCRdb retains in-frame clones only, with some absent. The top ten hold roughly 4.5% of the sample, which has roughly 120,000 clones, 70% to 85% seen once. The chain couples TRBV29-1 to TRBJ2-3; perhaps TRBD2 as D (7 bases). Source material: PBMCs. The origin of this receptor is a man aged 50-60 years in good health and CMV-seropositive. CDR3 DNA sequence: TGCAGCGGGGGGGCTAGCGGTACTTGGGATACGCAGTATTTT. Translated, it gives CSGGASGTWDTQYF.